The entry below describes one T cell receptor (beta chain). Its antigen remains unknown. This sample was included in a study of shared clonotypes between healthy human individuals. Study-wide points: Sorted-subset sequencing was shown by rarefaction to be incomplete despite large depth. Naive CD4 clonotype sharing across several donors was approximately 5%.

Investigators divided CD4+ cells into CD45RA+ naive and CD45RA-negative memory subsets. J lost 1 base, V lost 1 base, and 11 bases had no gene match. The germline CDR1 and CDR2 sequences are SGHRS and YFSETQ. This CDR3 is built from 18 residues. Only in-frame clones appear in the TCRdb table, and some are missing; sequencing was by immunoSEQ multiplex PCR. The table shows roughly 700,000 clones, with under 80% occurring only once. The origin of this receptor is a woman in her 30s in good health. This chain links TRBV5-1 with TRBJ2-1; TRBD1 agrees at 7 bases. The sequenced sample was memory CD4+ T cells sorted from blood. Subset denoted: CD45RA-negative fraction. CDR3 nucleotides: TGCGCCAGCAGCTTGAGATGGGAACGGGACAGATCCTACAATGAGCAGTTCTTC. Residues: CASSLRWERDRSYNEQFF.